Following are 13 T cell receptor beta chains from one sample sequenced in a study of blood T cells in healthy people across ages. With a J-beta primer mix and a sample-barcoded 5' primer, a second PCR ran about 7 to 12 cycles. TCRdb reanalysed the 5' RACE reads using MiXCR and keeps one entry per CDR3 protein. The profile shows hundreds of thousands of distinct CDR3 sequences, roughly 32% of them singletons. Sequencing was done on a sample of blood. These receptors came from an elderly woman in good health.

To note about this clonotype: A much larger clone sits a single nucleotide away, making a read error possible. This chain connects TRBV20-1 to TRBJ1-2, with TRBD1 as a possible D gene (5 bases). This CDR3 comprises 12 residues. Germline V gene data show CDR1 as DFQATT and CDR2 as SNEGSKA (reference sequence). The CDR3 spells CSAPDKAYDYTF. In nucleotides, the CDR3 is TGCAGTGCCCCGGACAAGGCCTATGACTACACCTTC.

The chain recombines TRBV7-8 with TRBJ2-3, with D unclear. V was pared by 3 bases and J by 3 bases, with 7 bases between. The CDR3 is 13 residues long. Germline-derived CDR1 and CDR2 are SGHVS and FQNEAQ. The CDR3: CASSFWGTDTQYF. DNA for the CDR3: TGTGCCAGCAGCTTCTGGGGTACAGATACGCAGTATTTT.

This clonotype turned up a few times. This chain joins TRBV7-9 and TRBJ1-1; D is unclear. This CDR3 spans 13 amino acids. Trimming took off 2 bases at V and 3 bases at J, with 7 bases between the two ends. Germline CDR1 SEHNR, CDR2 FQNEAQ (reference sequence). The CDR3 DNA reads as TGTGCCAGCAGCTTAAACGCGGACACTGAAGCTTTCTTT. Residues: CASSLNADTEAFF. Together with reference TRBV7-9 and TRBJ1-1, the CDR3 gives the full variable domain: DTGVSQNPRHKITKRGQNVTFRCDPISEHNRLYWYRQTLGQGPEFLTYFQNEAQLEKSRLLSDRFSAERPKGSFSTLEIQRTEQGDSAMYLCASSLNADTEAFFGQGTRLTVV.

The rearrangement joins TRBV5-8 to TRBJ1-2, with D perhaps TRBD1 (5 bases). The CDR3 runs 14 residues. Trimming shortened V by 0 bases and J by 10 bases, and 16 bases separated the two germline ends. Looked up from germline, CDR1 is SGHTS and CDR2 is YDEGEE. CDR3: CASSLGQSWGVYTF. The CDR3 region has the DNA TGTGCCAGCAGCTTGGGGCAGTCGTGGGGGGTCTACACCTTC.

This clonotype has only a few counts. The chain joins TRBV20-1 to TRBJ1-1; 10 bases align to TRBD1. The CDR3 consists of 18 residues. After removal of 1 base from V and 1 base from J, the junction contained 12 bases not matched to a gene. CDR1 and CDR2 from the germline V gene are DFQATT and SNEGSKA (reference sequence). The CDR3 bases are TGCAGTGCTAGAGCTCTACCGGGACAGGGGCACCCGAACACTGAAGCTTTCTTT. It specifies CSARALPGQGHPNTEAFF.

This clonotype was seen ten or more times. The chain employs TRBV25-1 and TRBJ1-2; TRBD1 is a possible D gene (5 bases). The V end was cut by 4 bases, the J end by 2 bases, with 14 bases between. The CDR3 spans 15 residues. CDR1 MGHDK and CDR2 SYGVNS come from the germline V gene. The CDR3 nucleotides read TGTGCCAGCAGTGGGCCACCGGGACCGAACTATGGCTACACCTTC. Translated: CASSGPPGPNYGYTF.

This clonotype was seen only a few times. The gene calls are TRBV9 and TRBJ2-2; D possibly corresponds to TRBD2 (5 bases). Trimming pared 0 bases from V and 4 bases from J, leaving 10 bases between. The CDR3 length is 15 residues. Germline CDR1 SGDLS, CDR2 YYNGEE. CDR3 sequence (DNA): TGTGCCAGCAGCGTAGTTGGGAGCGGCACCGGGGAGCTGTTTTTT. This gives the protein CASSVVGSGTGELFF.

This clonotype was counted only a few times. The rearrangement uses TRBV6-6 and TRBJ1-4; a weak D match, TRBD1 (6 bases). This CDR3 contains 16 residues. Trimming shortened V by 4 bases and J by 0 bases, and 12 bases separated the two germline ends. In germline, CDR1 is MNHNY, CDR2 SVGAGI (reference sequence). For the CDR3, the DNA is TGTGCCAGCAGTTTAGGACAGTCACCAACTAATGAAAAACTGTTTTTT. Protein product: CASSLGQSPTNEKLFF.

The chain combines TRBV5-5 with TRBJ1-1; perhaps TRBD1 as D (6 bases). The V gene's germline CDR1 is SGHKS and CDR2 YYEKEE (reference sequence). V lost 0 bases to trimming and J lost 11 bases, with 14 bases between them. The CDR3 is made up of 13 amino acids. In DNA form, the CDR3 reads TGTGCCAGCAGCTTGGTGCAGGGGAGGGGGGCTTTCTTT. Encoded protein: CASSLVQGRGAFF. The full variable domain, its missing parts supplied by reference TRBV5-5 and TRBJ1-1, is DAGVTQSPTHLIKTRGQQVTLRCSPISGHKSVSWYQQVLGQGPQFIFQYYEKEERGRGNFPDRFSARQFPNYSSELNVNALLLGDSALYLCASSLVQGRGAFFGQGTRLTVV.

Comments on this clonotype: This sequence may be a read error, since a much larger clone differs from it by one base. Here the CDR3 reads CSAETGGSYEQYF. The CDR3 DNA follows: TGCAGTGCTGAGACAGGGGGCAGCTACGAGCAGTACTTC. The gene calls are TRBV20-1 and TRBJ2-7; 10 bases are a match to TRBD1. Trimming at V came to 5 bases and at J to 3 bases, leaving 4 bases not matched to a gene. CDR3 size: 13 residues. Germline V gene lookup returns CDR1 DFQATT and CDR2 SNEGSKA (reference sequence).

This clonotype was counted at least ten times. In nucleotides, the CDR3 is TGTGCCAGCAGCTTAGACTTCTGGCTTGGTGGCTACACCTTC. This encodes CASSLDFWLGGYTF. The rearrangement joins TRBV7-2 to TRBJ1-2, with unresolved D. V gave up 1 base and J gave up 7 bases, with 13 bases separating them. The V gene's germline CDR1 is SGHTA and CDR2 FQGNSA. The CDR3 extends over 14 amino acids.

This rearrangement joins TRBV3-1 to TRBJ2-5, with D perhaps TRBD1 or TRBD2 (6 bases each). Germline values: CDR1 LGHDT, CDR2 YNNKEL (reference sequence). The CDR3 runs 16 residues. Deletions cut 3 bases from V and 11 bases from J, with 25 bases between. The CDR3, as DNA: TGTGCCAGCAGCCATTGGGCCGGGCTGACAAGGGGGGAGCAGTACTTC. Amino acid sequence: CASSHWAGLTRGEQYF.

CDR3 nucleotide sequence: TGTGCCAGCAGTTTATCGGCGAGGGGCCTCTACAATGAGCAGTTCTTC. Its protein is CASSLSARGLYNEQFF. The V call is TRBV27, the J call TRBJ2-1; the D gene could be TRBD1 or TRBD2 (5 bases each). Germline CDR1 is MNHEY and CDR2 is SMNVEV (reference sequence). This CDR3 region has 16 residues. V lost 0 bases and J lost 3, with 12 bases in between.